The rows below give T cell receptor beta chains drawn from one sample of a study of CD8 T cells in Susac syndrome. From the immunoSEQ multiplex PCR reads, TCRdb called clonotypes with MiXCR, one entry per CDR3 protein. Of roughly 250,000 distinct CDR3 sequences in the sample, 95% to 97% are singletons; the top ten hold about 0.094%. The sequenced sample was CD4+ T cells from PBMCs. These TCRs come from a human donor with Susac syndrome. CDR3s include the opening cysteine and the closing phenylalanine or tryptophan. The D gene is left open where the match is weak. The size of a clone is reported for some rows only, either as once, few or many, or as a class for expanded clones.

abundance	j_gene	v_gene	d_gene	CDR3aa	CDR3nt
once	TRBJ2-7	TRBV3-1	NA	CASSHGSLSYEQYF	TGTGCCAGCAGCCACGGGTCACTCTCCTACGAGCAGTACTTC
NA	TRBJ1-1	TRBV6-6	NA	CASSYSAGLDDTEAFF	TGTGCCAGCAGTTACTCAGCGGGGTTGGATGACACTGAAGCTTTCTTT
NA	TRBJ2-4	TRBV25-1	NA	CASSEWGGNKNIQYF	TGTGCCAGCAGTGAATGGGGCGGGAACAAAAACATTCAGTACTTC
once	TRBJ1-4	TRBV15	TRBD1	CATSRDLTGGRANEKLFF	TGTGCCACCAGCAGAGATCTCACAGGGGGCAGAGCTAATGAAAAACTGTTTTTT
NA	TRBJ1-2	TRBV30	NA	CAVNPGGYTF	TGTGCCGTGAACCCTGGTGGCTACACCTTC
NA	TRBJ2-6	TRBV5-4	NA	CASSSGAPGANVLTF	TGTGCCAGCAGCTCGGGGGCTCCAGGGGCCAACGTCCTGACTTTC
NA	TRBJ1-2	TRBV29-1	NA	CSVGNRVYGYTF	TGCAGCGTTGGAAACAGGGTATATGGCTACACCTTC
NA	TRBJ2-4	TRBV20-1	NA	CSAAGPQGIQYF	TGCAGTGCCGCCGGGCCACAAGGCATTCAGTACTTC
NA	TRBJ1-2	TRBV9	NA	CASSARGGYTF	TGTGCCAGCAGCGCGCGGGGTGGCTACACCTTC
once	TRBJ2-1	TRBV29-1	NA	CSVEPSTTQEQFF	TGCAGCGTTGAACCCTCGACTACACAAGAGCAGTTCTTC
NA	TRBJ1-1	TRBV7-9	NA	CASSLAASTEAFF	TGTGCCAGCAGCTTAGCCGCGAGCACTGAAGCTTTCTTT
NA	TRBJ2-2	TRBV4-1	NA	CASSPAPGWTNTGELFF	TGCGCCAGCAGCCCCGCCCCAGGGTGGACGAACACCGGGGAGCTGTTTTTT
NA	TRBJ2-7	TRBV18	TRBD2	CASSRVLAGEGEQYF	TGTGCCAGCTCACGGGTTCTAGCGGGAGAGGGCGAGCAGTACTTC
NA	TRBJ1-2	TRBV29-1	TRBD1	CSVEGTGYYGYTF	TGCAGCGTTGAGGGGACAGGGTACTATGGCTACACCTTC
NA	TRBJ2-7	TRBV27	NA	CASSWSYASYEQYF	TGTGCCAGCAGTTGGTCCTATGCATCCTACGAGCAGTACTTC
NA	TRBJ2-7	TRBV5-1	NA	CASSSEYRVGEQYF	TGCGCCAGCAGCTCCGAATATAGAGTGGGGGAGCAGTACTTC
NA	TRBJ2-2	TRBV25-1	TRBD1	CASSEAGQGVLVTGELFF	TGTGCCAGCAGTGAAGCGGGACAGGGAGTATTGGTTACCGGGGAGCTGTTTTTT
once	TRBJ1-3	TRBV9	NA	CASRQSAGNTIYF	TGTGCCAGCAGACAGTCCGCTGGAAACACCATATATTTT
NA	TRBJ1-3	TRBV30	NA	CASRSVSGNTIYF	TGTGCCAGCCGAAGTGTCTCTGGAAACACCATATATTTT
NA	TRBJ2-1	TRBV12-3/TRBV12-4	NA	CASTSDISYNEQFF	TGTGCCAGCACTAGCGACATTTCCTACAATGAGCAGTTCTTC
NA	TRBJ2-3	TRBV11-2	NA	CASSLRGTGGDTQYF	TGTGCCAGCAGCTTACGCGGGACTGGGGGAGATACGCAGTATTTT